This note documents a single T cell receptor beta chain sequence. The data were obtained in a study of T cell changes during pregnancy in multiple sclerosis. The method was immunoSEQ multiplex PCR; TCRdb's version includes in-frame clones alone and lacks a portion of them. The data hold some 110,000 clones, with 85% to 95% observed a single time. CDR3 length: 15 residues. Trimming took off 6 bases at V and 1 base at J, with 15 bases between the two ends. From germline, CDR1 is SNHLY and CDR2 FYNNEI. The sequencing used peripheral blood, collected after pregnancy. The clonotype originates from a female donor with multiple sclerosis, enrolled in a pregnancy study. The V gene is TRBV2, the J gene TRBJ1-1; TRBD1 is a possible D gene (6 bases). The CDR3 coding sequence is TGTGCCAGCAGCAAGGACAGTTCAACGAACACTGAAGCTTTCTTT. Its translation is CASSKDSSTNTEAFF.